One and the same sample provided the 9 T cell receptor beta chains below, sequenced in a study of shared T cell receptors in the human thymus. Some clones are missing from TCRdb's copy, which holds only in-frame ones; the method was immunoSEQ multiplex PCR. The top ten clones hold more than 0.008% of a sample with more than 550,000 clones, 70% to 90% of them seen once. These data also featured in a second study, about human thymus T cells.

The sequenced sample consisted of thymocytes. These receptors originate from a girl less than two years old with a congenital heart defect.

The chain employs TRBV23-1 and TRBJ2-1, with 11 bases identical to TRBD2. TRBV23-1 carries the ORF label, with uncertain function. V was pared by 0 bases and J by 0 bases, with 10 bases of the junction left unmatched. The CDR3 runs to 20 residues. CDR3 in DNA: TGCGCCAGCAGTCAATCGGATTCTAGCGGGGGGCCCAGCTCCTACAATGAGCAGTTCTTC. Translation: CASSQSDSSGGPSSYNEQFF.

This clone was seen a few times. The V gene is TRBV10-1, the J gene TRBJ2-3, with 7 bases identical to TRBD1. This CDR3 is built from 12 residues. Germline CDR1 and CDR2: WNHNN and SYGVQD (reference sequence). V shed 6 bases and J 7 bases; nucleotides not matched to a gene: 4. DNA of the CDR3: TGCGCCAGCAGCCACAGGGGCCATACGCAGTATTTT. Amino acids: CASSHRGHTQYF.

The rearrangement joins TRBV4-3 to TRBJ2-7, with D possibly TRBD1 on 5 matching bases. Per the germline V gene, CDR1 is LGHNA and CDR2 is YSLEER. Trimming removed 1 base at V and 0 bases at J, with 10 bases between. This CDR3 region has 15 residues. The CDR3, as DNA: TGCGCCAGCAGCCAAGCTCAGGGTTTCTCCTACGAGCAGTACTTC. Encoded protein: CASSQAQGFSYEQYF.

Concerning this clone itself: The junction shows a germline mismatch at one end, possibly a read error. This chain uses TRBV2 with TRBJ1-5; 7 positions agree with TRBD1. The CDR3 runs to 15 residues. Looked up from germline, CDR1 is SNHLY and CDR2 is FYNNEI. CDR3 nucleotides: TGTGCCAGCAGTACTATTGGGGACAGCAATCAGCCTCAGCATTTT. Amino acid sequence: CASSTIGDSNQPQHF.

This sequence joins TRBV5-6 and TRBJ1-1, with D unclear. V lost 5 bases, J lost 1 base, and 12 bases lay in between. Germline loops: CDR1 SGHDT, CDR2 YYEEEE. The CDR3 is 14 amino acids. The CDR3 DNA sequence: TGTGCCAGCAGGTACGCGAGGGAGAACACTGAAGCTTTCTTT. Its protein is CASRYARENTEAFF.

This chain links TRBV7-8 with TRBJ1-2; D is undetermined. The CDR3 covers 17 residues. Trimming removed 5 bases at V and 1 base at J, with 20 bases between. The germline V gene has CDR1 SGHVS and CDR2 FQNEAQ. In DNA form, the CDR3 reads TGTGCCAGCAGCCCGCCCACTCGGTTCCACCTTAACTATGGCTACACCTTC. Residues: CASSPPTRFHLNYGYTF.

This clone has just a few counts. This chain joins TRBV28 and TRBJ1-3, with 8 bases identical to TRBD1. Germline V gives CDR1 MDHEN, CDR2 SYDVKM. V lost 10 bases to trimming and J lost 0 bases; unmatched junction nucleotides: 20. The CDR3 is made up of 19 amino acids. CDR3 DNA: TGTGCCACCAAGTTTATGCAGGGGGCATCGATAGGCTCTGGAAACACCATATATTTT. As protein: CATKFMQGASIGSGNTIYF.

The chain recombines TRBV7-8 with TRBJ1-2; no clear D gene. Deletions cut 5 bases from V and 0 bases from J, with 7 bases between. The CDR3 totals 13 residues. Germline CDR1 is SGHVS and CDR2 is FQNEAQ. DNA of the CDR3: TGTGCCAGCAGCCCCGACACTAACTATGGCTACACCTTC. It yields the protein CASSPDTNYGYTF.

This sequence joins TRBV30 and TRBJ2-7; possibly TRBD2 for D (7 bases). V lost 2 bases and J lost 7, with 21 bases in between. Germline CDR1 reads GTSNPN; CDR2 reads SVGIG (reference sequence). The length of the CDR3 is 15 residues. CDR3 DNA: TGTGCCTGGAGTTCTTGGACTAGGGGGGACGGGGAGCAGTACTTC. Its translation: CAWSSWTRGDGEQYF. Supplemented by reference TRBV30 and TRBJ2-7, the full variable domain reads SQTIHQWPATLVQPVGSPLSLECTVEGTSNPNLYWYRQAAGRGLQLLFYSVGIGQISSEVPQNLSASRPQDRQFILSSKKLLLSDSGFYLCAWSSWTRGDGEQYFGPGTRLTVT.